Listed below are T cell receptor beta chains from one sample, sequenced in a study of technical replicates of blood from several donors. Using immunoSEQ multiplex PCR, the repertoire was profiled, and TCRdb retains in-frame clones only, with some absent. The sample contains roughly 68,000 clones, almost 95% of which appear only once. Sequenced input: T cells isolated from PBMCs. These receptors all stem from a human donor in good health. CDR3s include the opening cysteine and the closing phenylalanine or tryptophan. A D gene is named only where the DNA matches it firmly. Only some rows state a clone size, as once, few, many or a class for expanded clones.

D gene: .; clone size: .; J gene: TRBJ1-4; V gene: TRBV6-1; CDR3 length: 15; CDR3 protein: CASSEGQVPNEKLFF; CDR3 DNA: TGTGCCAGCAGTGAAGGACAGGTTCCTAATGAAAAACTGTTTTTT
D gene: .; clone size: .; J gene: TRBJ2-1; V gene: TRBV11-3; CDR3 length: 11; CDR3 protein: CASSHLNEQFF; CDR3 DNA: TGTGCCAGCAGCCACTTAAATGAGCAGTTCTTC
D gene: .; clone size: .; J gene: TRBJ2-7; V gene: TRBV5-4; CDR3 length: 13; CDR3 protein: CASSLERGDEQYF; CDR3 DNA: TGTGCCAGCAGCTTGGAACGGGGAGACGAGCAGTACTTC
D gene: .; clone size: .; J gene: TRBJ2-5; V gene: TRBV7-2; CDR3 length: 13; CDR3 protein: CASSLVSQETQYF; CDR3 DNA: TGTGCCAGCAGCTTAGTATCGCAAGAGACCCAGTACTTC
D gene: TRBD2; clone size: .; J gene: TRBJ2-1; V gene: TRBV4-2; CDR3 length: 16; CDR3 protein: CASSQELAGEYNEQFF; CDR3 DNA: TGTGCCAGCAGCCAGGAGCTAGCGGGAGAGTACAATGAGCAGTTCTTC
D gene: TRBD2; clone size: .; J gene: TRBJ2-1; V gene: TRBV7-7; CDR3 length: 14; CDR3 protein: CASSLSGTYNEQFF; CDR3 DNA: TGTGCTAGCAGCTTAAGCGGGACCTACAATGAGCAGTTCTTC
D gene: .; clone size: once; J gene: TRBJ2-7; V gene: TRBV6-1; CDR3 length: 13; CDR3 protein: CASSWGPSYEQYF; CDR3 DNA: TGTGCCAGCTCTTGGGGCCCTTCCTACGAGCAGTACTTC
D gene: TRBD2; clone size: once; J gene: TRBJ2-7; V gene: TRBV4-1; CDR3 length: 16; CDR3 protein: CASSRQLAGEAYEQYF; CDR3 DNA: TGCGCCAGCAGCCGCCAACTAGCGGGAGAAGCCTACGAGCAGTACTTC
D gene: TRBD1; clone size: .; J gene: TRBJ1-3; V gene: TRBV6-6; CDR3 length: 16; CDR3 protein: CASSQLRTGAGNTIYF; CDR3 DNA: TGTGCCAGCAGCCAACTTCGGACAGGGGCTGGAAACACCATATATTTT
D gene: TRBD1; clone size: .; J gene: TRBJ1-3; V gene: TRBV5-6; CDR3 length: 16; CDR3 protein: CASSFSQGAFGNTIYF; CDR3 DNA: TGTGCCAGCAGCTTCTCTCAGGGGGCTTTTGGAAACACCATATATTTT
D gene: TRBD2; clone size: .; J gene: TRBJ2-1; V gene: TRBV25-1; CDR3 length: 13; CDR3 protein: CASSPGLANEQFF; CDR3 DNA: TGTGCCAGCAGTCCGGGACTAGCCAATGAGCAGTTCTTC
D gene: TRBD2; clone size: .; J gene: TRBJ2-7; V gene: TRBV9; CDR3 length: 15; CDR3 protein: CASSESTSGMREQYF; CDR3 DNA: TGTGCCAGCAGCGAGAGTACTAGCGGGATGAGGGAGCAGTACTTC
D gene: TRBD2; clone size: .; J gene: TRBJ2-7; V gene: TRBV5-1; CDR3 length: 15; CDR3 protein: CASTLGTSGIYEQYF; CDR3 DNA: TGCGCCAGCACCCTCGGGACTAGCGGAATCTACGAGCAGTACTTC
D gene: TRBD2; clone size: .; J gene: TRBJ2-1; V gene: TRBV6-6; CDR3 length: 16; CDR3 protein: CASSYLLAGANNEQFF; CDR3 DNA: TGTGCCAGCAGTTACTTACTAGCGGGAGCCAACAATGAGCAGTTCTTC
D gene: .; clone size: once; J gene: TRBJ2-1; V gene: TRBV16; CDR3 length: 15; CDR3 protein: CASSLGQGPYNEQFF; CDR3 DNA: TGTGCCAGCAGTCTGGGGCAGGGGCCCTACAATGAGCAGTTCTTC
D gene: .; clone size: .; J gene: TRBJ1-1; V gene: TRBV9; CDR3 length: 13; CDR3 protein: CASSVSGVNEAFF; CDR3 DNA: TGTGCCAGCAGCGTTTCAGGGGTGAATGAAGCTTTCTTT
D gene: TRBD1; clone size: .; J gene: TRBJ1-2; V gene: TRBV2; CDR3 length: 16; CDR3 protein: CASSARTGTALNGYTF; CDR3 DNA: TGTGCCAGCAGTGCAAGAACCGGGACAGCCCTCAATGGCTACACCTTC
D gene: .; clone size: .; J gene: TRBJ2-1; V gene: TRBV19; CDR3 length: 17; CDR3 protein: CASSIVLGLSSYNEQFF; CDR3 DNA: TGTGCCAGTAGTATAGTGCTGGGCCTCAGCTCCTACAATGAGCAGTTCTTC
D gene: .; clone size: .; J gene: TRBJ2-7; V gene: TRBV27; CDR3 length: 14; CDR3 protein: CASSSGPGTYEQYF; CDR3 DNA: TGTGCCAGCAGTTCAGGGCCCGGGACATACGAGCAGTACTTC
D gene: TRBD1; clone size: .; J gene: TRBJ2-5; V gene: TRBV7-9; CDR3 length: 18; CDR3 protein: CASSLEGWVGQGEETQYF; CDR3 DNA: TGTGCCAGCAGCTTAGAGGGTTGGGTGGGACAGGGCGAAGAGACCCAGTACTTC
D gene: TRBD2; clone size: .; J gene: TRBJ2-1; V gene: TRBV7-2; CDR3 length: 15; CDR3 protein: CASSLSSGTYNEQFF; CDR3 DNA: TGTGCCAGCAGCTTATCTAGCGGGACCTACAATGAGCAGTTCTTC
D gene: .; clone size: .; J gene: TRBJ2-3; V gene: TRBV10-1; CDR3 length: 15; CDR3 protein: CASSDLLGEGATQYF; CDR3 DNA: TGCGCCAGCAGTGATCTCTTGGGAGAAGGTGCTACGCAGTATTTT
D gene: .; clone size: .; J gene: TRBJ1-2; V gene: TRBV6-1; CDR3 length: 13; CDR3 protein: CASRANSAYGYTF; CDR3 DNA: TGTGCCAGCAGAGCCAACAGTGCCTATGGCTACACCTTC
D gene: .; clone size: .; J gene: TRBJ1-5; V gene: TRBV11-2; CDR3 length: 13; CDR3 protein: CASSRRTSQPQHF; CDR3 DNA: TGTGCCAGCAGCAGAAGGACAAGTCAGCCCCAGCATTTT
D gene: .; clone size: .; J gene: TRBJ1-1; V gene: TRBV11-2; CDR3 length: 13; CDR3 protein: CASSPTGDTEAFF; CDR3 DNA: TGTGCCAGCAGCCCCACGGGGGACACTGAAGCTTTCTTT
D gene: TRBD2; clone size: once; J gene: TRBJ2-7; V gene: TRBV19; CDR3 length: 14; CDR3 protein: CASSMTSGPYEQYF; CDR3 DNA: TGTGCCAGTAGTATGACTAGCGGTCCCTACGAGCAGTACTTC
D gene: TRBD2; clone size: .; J gene: TRBJ2-7; V gene: TRBV5-8; CDR3 length: 20; CDR3 protein: CASSLSFGQGLAGGEYEQYF; CDR3 DNA: TGTGCCAGCAGCTTGAGCTTCGGACAGGGACTAGCGGGAGGGGAGTACGAGCAGTACTTC
D gene: TRBD2; clone size: .; J gene: TRBJ2-2; V gene: TRBV6-5; CDR3 length: 14; CDR3 protein: CASQGGGGTGELFF; CDR3 DNA: TGTGCCAGCCAAGGCGGGGGGGGCACCGGGGAGCTGTTTTTT